This paragraph covers one T cell receptor beta chain sequence. Its antigen remains unidentified. No base quality information exists; no much larger clone differs at one position. This entry comes from a study of spatial heterogeneity in lung cancer (dated by TCRdb to about 2019). Looking at the study overall: Donors were 72 patients with early-stage, untreated non-small cell lung cancer from the lung TRACERx cohort. Follow-up PBMC samples were sequenced whenever available, and the median time to follow-up was two to three years after resection. More beta-chain than alpha-chain transcripts were consistently detected, likely reflecting higher beta-chain transcript abundance. In the raw uncorrected reads, each unique combination of TCR and UMI appeared on average more than ten times. The study quantitatively compared TCR alpha and beta repertoires across multiple tumor regions, matched nontumor lung and blood in non-small cell lung cancer. Nonsynonymous mutation counts, determined by whole-exome sequencing of tumor tissue, were related to features of the TCR repertoire. Both alpha and beta chains were TCR-sequenced in approximately 220 tumor regions, under 85 matched nontumor lung samples and over 55 PBMC samples obtained at surgery. Broader findings and caveats from the paper: Ubiquitous expanded tumor TCRs were found in blood more often at tumor resection than at routine follow-up. Additional single-cell paired TCR alpha and beta sequencing was considered necessary to confirm, at a functional level, the hypothesis that regional TCRs recognize regional mutations. Only around 15 patients were included in the comparisons of baseline and follow-up blood repertoires.

Interpreted using the paper, the time point label stands for: blood at routine non-recurrence follow-up after resection. TCR sequencing used whole RNA extracted from tumor and nontumor lung tissue, or from cryopreserved PBMC samples, without cell sorting. Only patients for whom sufficient RNA was available from at least two tumor regions were selected for TCR sequencing. Receptor libraries were prepared by 5' RACE. For sequencing, a NextSeq 500 was employed. In the TCR library protocol, a unique molecular identifier was attached to each TCR cDNA molecule so that PCR and sequencing errors could be corrected. The source study handled its data this way. TCR identification, UMI-based error correction and CDR3 extraction were performed with Decombinator tools. Expanded TCRs were defined as those above a frequency of 2 per 1,000, corresponding to the top 1% of the tumor frequency distribution. Renyi diversity was computed with the R vegan package after each repertoire had been subsampled 100 times to 5,000 TCRs. CDR3 similarity networks were built from amino acid triplet string-kernel similarity, with CDR3s being connected when pairwise similarity was above 0.82. TCRdb reran the public reads through fastp at Q25 and MiXCR, keeping productive beta chains. Each entry is one CDR3 protein sequence, shown with its most common DNA and genes. Clone size and V and J calls follow TCRdb, not the original study. The table for this sample lists about 120,000 distinct CDR3 sequences; more than 10% of them were counted only once. The top ten clones comprise roughly 17% of the sample.

This TCR came from a male donor with early-stage non-small cell lung cancer. Sample: PBMCs, taken at follow-up.

The encoded CDR3 is CASSMGQRDTQYF. The sequenced DNA is TGTGCCAGCAGTATGGGACAAAGAGATACGCAGTATTTT. The chain links TRBV28 with TRBJ2-3; matching of 6 bases hints at TRBD1 as the D gene. The V end loses 5 bases and the J end loses 5 bases, and a stretch of 11 bases separates them. The germline V gene specifies MDHEN as CDR1 and SYDVKM as CDR2. The CDR3 goes from the cysteine to the phenylalanine over 13 residues. The read is trimmed to its CDR3 DNA, 39 bases read in frame from base 1.